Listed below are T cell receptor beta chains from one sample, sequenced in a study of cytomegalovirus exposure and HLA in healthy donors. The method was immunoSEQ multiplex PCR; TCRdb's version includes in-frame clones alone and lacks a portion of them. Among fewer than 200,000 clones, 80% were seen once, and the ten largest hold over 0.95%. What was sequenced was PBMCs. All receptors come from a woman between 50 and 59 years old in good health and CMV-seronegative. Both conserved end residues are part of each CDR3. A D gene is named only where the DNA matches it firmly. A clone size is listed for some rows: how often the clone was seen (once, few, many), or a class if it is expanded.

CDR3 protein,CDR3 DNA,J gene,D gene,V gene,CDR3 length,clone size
CASSLRRVAGELFF,TGTGCCAGCAGTTTAAGGAGGGTGGCCGGGGAGCTGTTTTTT,TRBJ2-2,-,TRBV28,14,-
CASSPSSGGEEQETQYF,TGTGCCAGCAGCCCGTCTAGCGGGGGGGAGGAGCAAGAGACCCAGTACTTC,TRBJ2-5,-,TRBV21-1,17,once
CASSRSGLAGATDTQYF,TGTGCCAGCAGCCGTTCTGGACTAGCGGGGGCTACAGATACGCAGTATTTT,TRBJ2-3,TRBD2,TRBV7-9,17,-
CASSKGAGANVLTF,TGTGCCAGCAGTAAAGGGGCCGGGGCCAACGTCCTGACTTTC,TRBJ2-6,-,TRBV25-1,14,-
CASSVGTGHYSNQPQHF,TGTGCCAGCAGCGTAGGGACAGGGCACTATAGCAATCAGCCCCAGCATTTT,TRBJ1-5,TRBD1,TRBV9,17,-
CASRRQGVGDEKLFF,TGTGCCAGCAGACGACAGGGGGTTGGGGATGAAAAACTGTTTTTT,TRBJ1-4,TRBD1,TRBV6-5,15,few
CASSLDPQGGGSPLHF,TGTGCCAGCAGCCTAGACCCTCAGGGGGGCGGGTCACCCCTCCACTTT,TRBJ1-6,TRBD1,TRBV4-2,16,-
CASTRDRGQTDTQYF,TGCGCCAGCACCCGGGACAGGGGGCAAACAGATACGCAGTATTTT,TRBJ2-3,TRBD1,TRBV10-1,15,-
CSVEGGGDSSYEQYF,TGCAGCGTTGAGGGGGGTGGGGATAGCTCCTACGAGCAGTACTTC,TRBJ2-7,-,TRBV29-1,15,few
CASSQVLREGTEQYF,TGTGCCAGCAGCCAAGTCTTGAGGGAGGGGACCGAGCAGTACTTC,TRBJ2-7,TRBD2,TRBV14,15,-
CASSLDRYNEQFF,TGCGCCAGCAGCTTGGACCGGTACAATGAGCAGTTCTTC,TRBJ2-1,-,TRBV5-1,13,-
CASSAGQGGVSSEQFF,TGTGCCAGCAGCGCCGGACAGGGCGGGGTGAGTAGTGAGCAGTTCTTC,TRBJ2-1,TRBD1,TRBV9,16,-
CASSSRGSTGETQYF,TGTGCCAGCAGCTCTCGTGGGAGTACGGGAGAGACCCAGTACTTC,TRBJ2-5,-,TRBV7-3,15,once
CASSLVVAYYNEQFF,TGTGCCAGCAGCTTAGTAGTAGCGTACTACAATGAGCAGTTCTTC,TRBJ2-1,-,TRBV11-2,15,-
CASSLIGRGVLPGANVLTF,TGTGCCAGCAGCTTAATAGGGCGGGGGGTCTTACCTGGGGCCAACGTCCTGACTTTC,TRBJ2-6,TRBD2,TRBV11-2,19,-
CAIERRGKQYNEQFF,TGTGCCATCGAACGGCGGGGGAAACAATACAATGAGCAGTTCTTC,TRBJ2-1,TRBD2,TRBV6-1,15,few
CASSFPPGGAFLSNQPQHF,TGTGCCAGCAGTTTCCCTCCAGGGGGCGCCTTTTTGAGCAATCAGCCCCAGCATTTT,TRBJ1-5,TRBD1,TRBV28,19,-
CATTQGFNTGELFF,TGTGCCACCACACAGGGATTTAACACCGGGGAGCTGTTTTTT,TRBJ2-2,-,TRBV7-2,14,-
CASSRMGGYSNQPQHF,TGTGCCAGCAGTCGTATGGGGGGATATAGCAATCAGCCCCAGCATTTT,TRBJ1-5,-,TRBV27,16,-
CASKGGNNEQFF,TGTGCCAGCAAAGGCGGGAACAATGAGCAGTTCTTC,TRBJ2-1,-,TRBV28,12,-
CASSSGQVYGYTF,TGTGCCAGCAGTTCTGGACAGGTCTATGGCTACACCTTC,TRBJ1-2,TRBD1,TRBV28,13,-
CASSQEGIGGSETQYF,TGCGCCAGCAGCCAAGAGGGAATCGGGGGGTCAGAGACCCAGTACTTC,TRBJ2-5,TRBD2,TRBV4-1,16,-
CAWGRTGGNQPQHF,TGTGCCTGGGGTCGGACAGGGGGGAATCAGCCCCAGCATTTT,TRBJ1-5,TRBD1,TRBV30,14,-
CASSFIGYRGETQYF,TGTGCCAGCAGCTTCATAGGATACAGAGGGGAGACCCAGTACTTC,TRBJ2-5,-,TRBV7-2,15,-
CASSVGHTGRVTEAFF,TGTGCCAGCAGCGTAGGACATACAGGAAGGGTCACTGAAGCTTTCTTT,TRBJ1-1,-,TRBV9,16,-
CASSLAQDSEAFF,TGCGCCAGCAGCTTGGCCCAGGACAGCGAAGCTTTCTTT,TRBJ1-1,-,TRBV5-1,13,once
CASSPSQRDYGYTF,TGTGCCAGCAGTCCTTCCCAGCGGGACTATGGCTACACCTTC,TRBJ1-2,-,TRBV14,14,few
CASSSAGTGGENEQFF,TGTGCCAGCAGCTCGGCCGGGACAGGGGGCGAAAATGAGCAGTTCTTC,TRBJ2-1,TRBD1,TRBV11-3,16,-
CASSLKTPGTSGSISTDTQYF,TGTGCCAGCAGTCTCAAGACTCCCGGGACTAGCGGGAGTATTAGCACAGATACGCAGTATTTT,TRBJ2-3,TRBD2,TRBV27,21,-
CASSLSYGGGGAREKLFF,TGCGCCAGCAGCTTGTCGTACGGTGGGGGGGGCGCAAGGGAAAAACTGTTTTTT,TRBJ1-4,-,TRBV5-1,18,-
CASGFGQGAIYEQYF,TGTGCCAGCGGATTCGGACAGGGGGCGATCTACGAGCAGTACTTC,TRBJ2-7,TRBD1,TRBV27,15,-
CASSFKGANTGELFF,TGTGCCAGCAGTTTTAAGGGGGCGAACACCGGGGAGCTGTTTTTT,TRBJ2-2,-,TRBV6-5,15,-
CSVLGGTQYF,TGCAGCGTGCTAGGGGGTACGCAGTATTTT,TRBJ2-3,-,TRBV29-1,10,-
CASSLRGTGELFF,TGTGCCAGCAGCTTAAGGGGAACCGGGGAGCTGTTTTTT,TRBJ2-2,-,TRBV7-2,13,-
CASSQGTARGLGTYEQYF,TGCGCCAGCAGCCAAGGTACTGCGCGGGGGCTGGGGACCTACGAGCAGTACTTC,TRBJ2-7,-,TRBV4-3,18,-
CASSQPGQGGEKLFF,TGTGCCAGCAGTCAACCCGGACAGGGAGGTGAAAAACTGTTTTTT,TRBJ1-4,TRBD1,TRBV28,15,-
CASSIPGVGSSYEQYF,TGTGCCAGTAGTATCCCGGGGGTTGGGTCATCCTACGAGCAGTACTTC,TRBJ2-7,-,TRBV19,16,-
CASSPGEAQPQHF,TGTGCCAGCTCACCAGGGGAGGCTCAGCCCCAGCATTTT,TRBJ1-5,-,TRBV18,13,-
CASSLNRDRGGQPQHF,TGTGCCAGCAGCCTTAATCGTGACAGGGGCGGGCAGCCCCAGCATTTT,TRBJ1-5,TRBD1,TRBV5-5,16,-
CASSPGQGADEKLFF,TGTGCCAGCAGCCCTGGACAGGGGGCGGATGAAAAACTGTTTTTT,TRBJ1-4,TRBD1,TRBV7-9,15,-
CASSILWGGRPGNTIYF,TGTGCCAGCAGCATACTCTGGGGGGGAAGACCTGGAAACACCATATATTTT,TRBJ1-3,-,TRBV7-9,17,-
CASSPGGGEQYF,TGTGCCAGCTCACCAGGGGGCGGCGAGCAGTACTTC,TRBJ2-7,-,TRBV18,12,-
CASSDTSGRVINIQYF,TGTGCCAGCAGCGACACTAGCGGGAGAGTTATTAACATTCAGTACTTC,TRBJ2-4,TRBD2,TRBV7-8,16,-
CASSSVGAQSLYEQYF,TGTGCCAGTAGTTCCGTTGGGGCTCAATCCCTATACGAGCAGTACTTC,TRBJ2-7,-,TRBV19,16,-
CASSLVQQGNPEAFF,TGTGCCAGCAGCCTCGTCCAACAGGGGAACCCTGAAGCTTTCTTT,TRBJ1-1,TRBD1,TRBV7-8,15,few
CASSQETGGNTEAFF,TGCGCCAGCAGCCAAGAAACAGGGGGGAACACTGAAGCTTTCTTT,TRBJ1-1,TRBD1,TRBV4-3,15,-
CASSHRVLEPQHF,TGCGCCAGCAGCCATCGGGTATTAGAACCCCAGCATTTT,TRBJ1-5,-,TRBV4-1,13,few
CASSLYATGLKGGYTF,TGTGCCAGCAGCTTATACGCGACAGGCCTAAAAGGTGGCTACACCTTC,TRBJ1-2,-,TRBV7-2,16,-
CASSPLRGEQFF,TGTGCCAGCAGCCCCCTTCGAGGGGAGCAGTTCTTC,TRBJ2-1,-,TRBV7-6,12,-
CASSLAGAVSNYGYTF,TGTGCCAGCAGCTTAGCGGGGGCAGTGTCTAACTATGGCTACACCTTC,TRBJ1-2,-,TRBV7-2,16,-
CASSLLGLDYGYTF,TGTGCCAGCAGCCTACTCGGGTTAGACTATGGCTACACCTTC,TRBJ1-2,-,TRBV28,14,-
CASSEATGAIYEQYF,TGTGCCAGCAGTGAAGCGACAGGGGCGATCTACGAGCAGTACTTC,TRBJ2-7,TRBD1,TRBV2,15,few